Following are 24 T cell receptor beta chains from one sample sequenced in a study of CD8 T cells in ankylosing spondylitis. TCRdb fed the 5' RACE reads into MiXCR, producing one record per CDR3 protein. The table includes 250,000 to 400,000 distinct CDR3 sequences, approximately 10% detected once. Source material: blood, either unsorted or a sorted T cell fraction (not recorded which). The receptors derive from a female donor with ankylosing spondylitis or in good health (not recorded which).

This clonotype was recorded many times. The chain recombines TRBV5-1 with TRBJ2-1; 10 positions agree with TRBD2. Trimming removed 6 bases from V and 3 bases from J; junction bases left unmatched: 6. CDR3 size: 15 residues. CDR1 and CDR2 from the germline V gene are SGHRS and YFSETQ. The CDR3 DNA sequence: TGCGCCAGCATCGAAGGACTAGCGGACTACAATGAGCAGTTCTTC. This encodes CASIEGLADYNEQFF.

This clonotype has at least ten counts. The chain uses TRBV20-1 and TRBJ2-1, with unresolved D. Germline-derived CDR1 and CDR2 are DFQATT and SNEGSKA (reference sequence). V was shortened by 3 bases and J by 4 bases, with 10 bases between the two germline ends. The CDR3 runs 13 residues. The CDR3 region is CSASLTRYNEQFF. The CDR3 DNA reads as TGCAGTGCTAGTTTGACGCGTTACAATGAGCAGTTCTTC.

This clonotype was counted many times. This sequence joins TRBV11-2 and TRBJ1-4; no clear D. The CDR3 runs 15 residues. V was trimmed by 2 bases and J by 2 bases, leaving 9 bases between them. Per germline, CDR1 SGHAT and CDR2 FQNNGV. The CDR3 sequence is CASSLRWSTNEKLFF. The CDR3 nucleotides are TGTGCCAGCAGCTTAAGGTGGTCGACTAATGAAAAACTGTTTTTT.

In the case of this clonotype: It may be a read error: a sequence one base away is much more abundant. The chain uses TRBV20-1 and TRBJ2-4; perhaps TRBD1 as D (5 bases). The CDR3 is 16 residues long. The germline V gene encodes CDR1 DFQATT and CDR2 SNEGSKA (reference sequence). The DNA for the CDR3 is TGCTGTGCTAGAGATCTGCCAGGGCCGCCAGGAAACATTCAGTACTTC. Its protein product is CCARDLPGPPGNIQYF.

This clonotype showed up just a few times. The chain is built from TRBV15 and TRBJ2-5; TRBD2 matches 11 bases. The CDR3 extends over 17 amino acids. J lost 3 bases, V lost 0 bases, and 6 bases had no gene match. Germline loops: CDR1 LNHNV, CDR2 YYDKDF (reference sequence). In DNA form, the CDR3 reads TGTGCCACCAGCAGAGATTTGGGACTAGCGGTTAAAGAGACCCAGTACTTC. This encodes CATSRDLGLAVKETQYF.

The table lists this clonotype with many counts. CDR3 sequence (DNA): TGTGCCAGCAGTGGTAGCGGGATTTTCTACAATGAGCAGTTCTTC. Translating it yields CASSGSGIFYNEQFF. The chain couples TRBV7-2 to TRBJ2-1; 8 bases line up with TRBD2. This CDR3 is built from 15 residues. Germline CDR1 SGHTA, CDR2 FQGNSA. J lost 3 bases, V lost 6 bases, and 7 bases had no gene match. Supplemented by reference TRBV7-2 and TRBJ2-1, the full variable domain reads GAGVSQSPSNKVTEKGKDVELRCDPISGHTALYWYRQSLGQGLEFLIYFQGNSAPDKSGLPSDRFSAERTGGSVSTLTIQRTQQEDSAVYLCASSGSGIFYNEQFFGPGTRLTVL.

The chain recombines TRBV5-4 with TRBJ2-3, with D maybe TRBD2 (7 bases). Germline V CDR1 and CDR2: SGHNT, YYREEE (reference sequence). The CDR3 has 17 amino acids. V lost 0 bases to trimming and J lost 2 bases, with 16 bases between them. The CDR3 is CASSLEAGAGYTDTQYF. CDR3 nucleotide sequence: TGTGCCAGCAGCTTGGAGGCGGGGGCCGGATACACAGATACGCAGTATTTT. The whole variable domain, filled in from reference TRBV5-4 and TRBJ2-3, reads ETGVTQSPTHLIKTRGQQVTLRCSSQSGHNTVSWYQQALGQGPQFIFQYYREEENGRGNFPPRFSGLQFPNYSSELNVNALELDDSALYLCASSLEAGAGYTDTQYFGPGTRLTVL.

The rearrangement joins TRBV12-3 or TRBV12-4 to TRBJ1-4; D is unresolved. The CDR3 is made up of 15 amino acids. Trimming pared 3 bases from V and 5 bases from J, leaving 13 bases between. The CDR3 protein is CASSFGGRGNEKLFF. The CDR3 DNA reads TGTGCCAGCAGTTTCGGAGGACGAGGAAATGAAAAACTGTTTTTT.

In its sample, this clonotype was seen many times. V gene TRBV5-1 combines with J gene TRBJ2-2, with TRBD2 matching over 9 bases. With 3 bases clipped from V and 1 base from J, the junction kept 4 bases outside the gene matches. The CDR3 spans 16 residues. CDR1 is SGHRS and CDR2 is YFSETQ in the germline V gene. The CDR3, as DNA: TGCGCCAGCAGCTCTGTGACTAGCGGGAACACCGGGGAGCTGTTTTTT. This codes for CASSSVTSGNTGELFF. Drawing the rest from reference TRBV5-1 and TRBJ2-2, the complete variable domain is KAGVTQTPRYLIKTRGQQVTLSCSPISGHRSVSWYQQTPGQGLQFLFEYFSETQRNKGNFPGRFSGRQFSNSRSEMNVSTLELGDSALYLCASSSVTSGNTGELFFGEGSRLTVL.

This clonotype was seen just once. The rearrangement joins TRBV7-8 to TRBJ1-5; D unresolved. The ends were cut back, 5 bases at V and 0 bases at J, with 11 bases in the middle. CDR1 is SGHVS and CDR2 is FQNEAQ in the germline V gene. This CDR3 has 15 residues. In nucleotides, the CDR3 is TGTGCCAGCAGCCCCCAAGGCGCTAGCAATCAGCCCCAGCATTTT. Translated: CASSPQGASNQPQHF.

This clonotype was observed a few times. The chain couples TRBV7-9 to TRBJ2-1; 8 bases align to TRBD2. V lost 3 bases, J lost 10 bases, and 5 bases stayed unmatched. The CDR3 loop spans 13 amino acids. CDR1 is SEHNR and CDR2 is FQNEAQ in the germline V gene (reference sequence). The CDR3: CASSFAGGREQFF. CDR3 nucleotides: TGTGCCAGCAGCTTCGCGGGAGGAAGAGAGCAGTTCTTC.

The chain employs TRBV27 and TRBJ1-6; 11 nucleotides match TRBD1. The junction had 2 bases not matched to a gene; V was cut back by 6 bases and J by 7 bases. The CDR3 has 14 residues. Germline V lookup: CDR1 MNHEY, CDR2 SMNVEV (reference sequence). The CDR3 sequence is CASSGDRGNSPLHF. In nucleotides, the CDR3 is TGTGCCAGCAGCGGGGACAGGGGGAATTCACCCCTCCACTTT.

This clonotype was seen more than once but under ten times. The genes are TRBV5-1 and TRBJ2-6; TRBD2 might be the D (6 bases). Trimming shortened V by 3 bases and J by 2 bases, and 15 bases separated the two germline ends. This CDR3 region has 17 residues. Germline assignment: CDR1 SGHRS and CDR2 YFSETQ. Written as DNA, the CDR3 is TGCGCCAGCAGCTCCGGGACTCCCGGGGCTGGGGCCAACGTCCTGACTTTC. Translating it yields CASSSGTPGAGANVLTF.

This chain connects TRBV6-1 to TRBJ1-6, with 7 bases matching TRBD1. This CDR3 has 16 residues. With V trimmed by 6 bases and J by 9 bases, 14 bases remained unmatched. The V gene's germline CDR1 is MNHNS and CDR2 SASEGT. The CDR3: CASSRNSRQGGSPLHF. The CDR3 DNA is TGTGCCAGCAGCCGAAACTCCCGGCAGGGGGGTTCACCCCTCCACTTT.

This clonotype has just a few counts. The genes are TRBV28 and TRBJ1-5; D gene uncertain. Germline V lookup: CDR1 MDHEN, CDR2 SYDVKM. Deletions cut 6 bases from V and 7 bases from J, with 10 bases between. CDR3 length: 12 residues. CDR3 region: CASRGGWQPQHF. Written as DNA, the CDR3 is TGTGCCAGCAGGGGCGGGTGGCAGCCCCAGCATTTT.

At least ten counts were recorded for this clonotype. The V and J genes are TRBV27 and TRBJ2-5; 9 bases align to TRBD2. The CDR3 is made up of 17 amino acids. Germline lookup yields CDR1 MNHEY and CDR2 SMNVEV (reference sequence). V shed 3 bases, J shed 5 bases, and the junction held 13 bases outside the gene matches. Here the CDR3 DNA reads TGTGCCAGCAGTTTTCAGCGGGAGGTGCCCCCCCTGGAGACCCAGTACTTC. Translation gives CASSFQREVPPLETQYF.

This clonotype appeared many times. The rearrangement joins TRBV20-1 to TRBJ2-1; 11 bases are shared with TRBD2. The CDR3 sequence is 14 residues long. V was clipped by 6 bases and J by 13 bases; unmatched bases: 14. The germline V gene has CDR1 DFQATT and CDR2 SNEGSKA (reference sequence). The CDR3 loop reads CSAQTVAGGPGQFF. The CDR3 DNA follows: TGCAGTGCCCAAACGGTAGCGGGAGGGCCGGGACAGTTCTTC.

In DNA, the CDR3 is TGTGCCAGCAGCCCGAGCGGGAGTCGGGGCAGTGAGCAGTTCTTC. As protein: CASSPSGSRGSEQFF. The V gene is TRBV5-5, the J gene TRBJ2-1; 8 positions agree with TRBD2. Germline V CDR1 and CDR2: SGHKS, YYEKEE (reference sequence). CDR3 size: 15 residues. V lost 4 bases to trimming and J lost 9 bases; unmatched junction nucleotides: 12.

This clonotype was seen only a few times. This chain links TRBV29-1 with TRBJ2-3, with D possibly TRBD2 on 6 matching bases. V was clipped by 7 bases and J by 7 bases, with 18 bases between them. Germline V gene lookup returns CDR1 SQVTM and CDR2 ANQGSEA. The CDR3 spans 13 residues. CDR3 amino acids: CSASQAGRYTQYF. CDR3 DNA: TGCAGCGCCTCCCAGGCCGGGAGATATACGCAGTATTTT.

Ten or more counts support this clonotype. The chain couples TRBV20-1 to TRBJ2-1; D is uncertain. The CDR3 extends over 14 amino acids. Germline CDR1 and CDR2: DFQATT and SNEGSKA (reference sequence). V lost 1 base and J 6 bases, leaving 13 bases between the germline ends. This chain's CDR3 is CSARALKESNEQFF. CDR3 coding DNA: TGCAGTGCTAGAGCCTTGAAGGAAAGCAATGAGCAGTTCTTC.

This clonotype was observed a few times. The chain joins TRBV12-3 or TRBV12-4 to TRBJ2-7; 12 nucleotides line up with TRBD2. The CDR3 consists of 16 residues. The J segment lost 3 bases and the V segment lost 5 bases, leaving 8 bases of the junction unmatched. The CDR3 DNA is TGTGCCAGCAGTCGGACTAGCGGGGACTACCTCTACGAGCAGTACTTC. This codes for CASSRTSGDYLYEQYF.

V is TRBV7-9 and J is TRBJ2-5; 12 bases line up with TRBD2. V was clipped by 5 bases and J by 0 bases; unmatched bases: 4. CDR1 and CDR2 from the germline V gene are SEHNR and FQNEAQ (reference sequence). CDR3 length: 16 residues. CDR3 DNA sequence: TGTGCCAGCAGCCATGGACTAGCGGGGAACCAAGAGACCCAGTACTTC. Translation gives CASSHGLAGNQETQYF.

In its sample, this clonotype was seen many times. The V call is TRBV5-1, the J call TRBJ2-7; D uncertain. Germline loops: CDR1 SGHRS, CDR2 YFSETQ. This CDR3 region has 11 residues. V was trimmed by 2 bases and J by 5 bases, leaving 5 bases between them. CDR3: CASSLRHEQYF. CDR3 coding DNA: TGCGCCAGCAGCTTACGACACGAGCAGTACTTC. The full variable domain, with the rest looked up from reference TRBV5-1 and TRBJ2-7, is KAGVTQTPRYLIKTRGQQVTLSCSPISGHRSVSWYQQTPGQGLQFLFEYFSETQRNKGNFPGRFSGRQFSNSRSEMNVSTLELGDSALYLCASSLRHEQYFGPGTRLTVT.

This clonotype was counted between two and nine times. The V gene is TRBV3-1, the J gene TRBJ1-5; D not certain. This CDR3 is 13 amino acids long. Germline V gene data show CDR1 as LGHDT and CDR2 as YNNKEL (reference sequence). Between the trimmed V and J ends, which lost 0 bases and 7 bases, there was a span of 7 bases. The CDR3 spells CASSQDRRQPQHF. The CDR3 bases are TGTGCCAGCAGCCAAGATAGGCGGCAGCCCCAGCATTTT.